The text below deals with one TCR beta chain. The CDR3 is 17 amino acids. Germline V gene data show CDR1 as MDHEN and CDR2 as SYDVKM. V shed 2 bases and J 0 bases; nucleotides not matched to a gene: 8. This record comes from a study of cytomegalovirus exposure and HLA in healthy donors. The PCR was carried out with 60 Vbeta primers and 13 Jbeta primers. Libraries were prepared by immunoSEQ multiplex PCR; TCRdb keeps only in-frame clonotypes and omits some of them. The sample holds about 140,000 clones, around 75% seen once. The source material was PBMCs. The chain recombines TRBV28 with TRBJ1-1, with TRBD1 matching 8 bases. This TCR came from a middle-aged man in good health and CMV-seronegative. CDR3: CASSLADRGGMNTEAFF. The CDR3 DNA follows: TGTGCCAGCAGTTTAGCCGACAGGGGCGGGATGAACACTGAAGCTTTCTTT.